Each of the 8 T cell receptor beta chains below was sequenced from the same sample in a study of identical twins. TCRdb passed the 5' RACE reads through MiXCR, listing each CDR3 protein once. The table includes about 20,000 distinct CDR3 sequences, roughly 63% detected once. Sequencing input: memory (CD45RO+) T cells sorted from blood. These receptors originate from a woman aged 18-29 years in good health. This table probably holds off-target reads from a library built for another chain.

This clonotype was detected a few times. V is TRBV14 and J is TRBJ2-1, with 7 bases that match TRBD2. V was pared by 0 bases and J by 6 bases, with 5 bases of the junction left unmatched. Looked up from germline, CDR1 is SGHDN and CDR2 is FVKESK. This CDR3 comprises 15 residues. The CDR3 bases are TGTGCCAGCAGCCAAGATAGCGGGCCCATCAATGAGCAGTTCTTC. Its translation is CASSQDSGPINEQFF.

The chain is built from TRBV6-2 or TRBV6-3 and TRBJ1-1; D unresolved. The CDR3 is 11 amino acids. Germline assignment: CDR1 MNHEY and CDR2 SVGEGT. The germline V and J ends were trimmed by 6 bases and 4 bases, with 6 bases remaining between them. CDR3 sequence reads: CASSQVTEAFF. The CDR3 bases are TGTGCCAGCAGCCAGGTCACTGAAGCTTTCTTT.

The rearrangement links TRBV28 to TRBJ2-5; D is ambiguous. The length of the CDR3 is 14 residues. Looked up from germline, CDR1 is MDHEN and CDR2 is SYDVKM. Trimming pared 3 bases from V and 0 bases from J, leaving 8 bases between. As DNA, the CDR3 is TGTGCCAGCAGTTTCGGCAGGTACCAAGAGACCCAGTACTTC. It translates to CASSFGRYQETQYF.

The sample holds a few counts of this clonotype. This chain links TRBV6-5 with TRBJ2-2; no clear D. CDR1 and CDR2 (germline): MNHEY, SVGAGI. The V gene lost 0 bases and the J gene lost 4 bases, with 9 bases spanning the gap. This CDR3 comprises 15 residues. CDR3 nucleotide sequence: TGTGCCAGCAGTTACTCGGTCCCGCTCACCGGGGAGCTGTTTTTT. Translation: CASSYSVPLTGELFF.

Here the CDR3 DNA reads TGTGCCAGCAGGGCTAGCGGGATTGCCTACGAGCAGTACTTC. It encodes CASRASGIAYEQYF. This rearrangement joins TRBV6-2 or TRBV6-3 to TRBJ2-7, with TRBD2 identical over 9 bases. The CDR3 sequence is 14 residues long. With 6 bases clipped from V and 2 bases from J, the junction kept 5 bases outside the gene matches. Germline CDR1 is MNHEY and CDR2 is SVGEGT.

V usage is TRBV7-8 and J usage is TRBJ2-1, with D unresolved. The CDR3 loop spans 15 amino acids. Per germline, CDR1 SGHVS and CDR2 FQNEAQ. V was clipped by 3 bases and J by 0 bases, with 9 bases between them. The CDR3 protein is CASSFGSSSYNEQFF. The CDR3 coding sequence is TGTGCCAGCAGCTTTGGTAGCAGCTCCTACAATGAGCAGTTCTTC.

CDR3: CSVEPGMGYGYTF. As DNA, the CDR3 is TGCAGCGTTGAACCAGGGATGGGGTATGGCTACACCTTC. J is TRBJ1-2 and V is TRBV29-1, with a possible D match to TRBD1 (5 bases). Trimming pared 2 bases from V and 5 bases from J, leaving 12 bases between. The CDR3 sequence is 13 residues long. Germline V gene data show CDR1 as SQVTM and CDR2 as ANQGSEA.

The rearrangement uses TRBV5-8 and TRBJ2-1; D is unclear. The CDR3 contains 16 residues. V was cut by 4 bases and J by 0 bases, with 14 bases left in between. Germline V lookup: CDR1 SGHTS, CDR2 YDEGEE. The CDR3 loop reads CASSPRAYASYNEQFF. The CDR3 DNA sequence: TGTGCCAGCAGCCCCCGCGCGTATGCCTCCTACAATGAGCAGTTCTTC. Together with reference TRBV5-8 and TRBJ2-1, the CDR3 gives the full variable domain: EAGVTQSPTHLIKTRGQQATLRCSPISGHTSVYWYQQALGLGLQFLLWYDEGEERNRGNFPPRFSGRQFPNYSSELNVNALELEDSALYLCASSPRAYASYNEQFFGPGTRLTVL.